The entry below describes one TCR beta chain. Its specificity is unknown. The data belong to a study of T-cell reconstitution after alpha-beta-depleted transplantation in children. The study, taken as a whole, reports: At one year after transplant, newly produced T cells mostly accounted for T-cell counts and diversity. The study reportedly traced alpha-beta T cells about two months after transplant to several hundred expanded graft clones. Some patients showed high day-60 TCRbeta diversity, which derived from surviving recipient T cells and thymic progenitors.

The germline V gene has CDR1 SGHAT and CDR2 FQNNGV. The CDR3 totals 15 residues. The germline V and J ends were trimmed by 4 bases and 1 base, with 14 bases remaining between them. Unique molecular identifiers were incorporated into the prepared TCRbeta library. Via MiXCR, TCRdb re-called the PCR reads, giving one row per CDR3 protein. The sample lists 450,000 to 600,000 distinct CDR3 sequences; 10% to 15% were seen once. The J gene is TRBJ2-7, the V gene TRBV11-2; D is perhaps TRBD2 (5 bases). The TCR sequence derives from a male patient aged 10 to 17 who had a stem cell transplant for acute myeloid leukemia, so the T cells may come from the graft donor. The sample consisted of PBMCs, mostly from graft donor cells, taken 360 days after TCRalphabeta/CD19-depleted stem cell transplant. CDR3 sequence: CASSSEAGPSYEQYF. CDR3 DNA sequence: TGTGCCAGCAGCTCAGAGGCGGGTCCATCCTACGAGCAGTACTTC.